The present entry profiles one T cell receptor (beta chain) with its context. This specimen belongs to a study of cytomegalovirus exposure and HLA in healthy donors. Primers included in the PCR were 60 Vbeta and 13 Jbeta primers. Profiled with immunoSEQ multiplex PCR; TCRdb holds only in-frame clones, not every one. The sample carries 150,000 to 200,000 clones, under 85% recorded once. Trimming stripped 5 bases from V and 5 bases from J, with 7 bases between. The V gene's germline CDR1 is MNHEY and CDR2 SVGAGI. The CDR3 totals 13 residues. This TCR came from a human donor in good health. Sample: PBMCs. The chain employs TRBV6-5 and TRBJ1-6; D is possibly TRBD1 (5 bases). The CDR3 here is CASSEDNNSPLHF. The DNA for the CDR3 is TGTGCCAGCAGTGAGGACAATAATTCACCCCTCCACTTT.